Shown below are 20 T cell receptor beta chains from a single sample sequenced in a study of shared clonotypes between healthy human individuals. Profiled with immunoSEQ multiplex PCR; TCRdb holds only in-frame clones, not every one. Of around 1,100,000 clones in the sample, approximately 75% are singletons; the top ten hold approximately 0.95%. The specimen was memory CD4+ T cells from PBMCs. Subset here: CD45RA-negative fraction. The receptors here all came from a man between 18 and 35 years old in good health. Some clones in this sample may be carry-over from other donors' samples.

V usage is TRBV4-1 and J usage is TRBJ2-3; unclear D gene. This CDR3 is 15 amino acids long. Germline loops: CDR1 MGHRA, CDR2 YSYEKL. V lost 0 bases, J lost 0 bases, and 7 bases lay in between. DNA for the CDR3: TGCGCCAGCAGCCAAGACTTGGTGAGCACAGATACGCAGTATTTT. Its translation: CASSQDLVSTDTQYF.

The gene calls are TRBV18 and TRBJ1-2; D is ambiguous. This CDR3 is 14 amino acids long. Germline CDR1 and CDR2: KGHSH and LQKENI. With 2 bases removed from V and 6 bases from J, the gap between germline ends came to 13 bases. CDR3 nucleotide sequence: TGTGCCAGCTCACCAACCGCCGGGGAACATGGCTACACCTTC. Translating it yields CASSPTAGEHGYTF. Variable domain in full (rest from reference TRBV18 and TRBJ1-2): NAGVMQNPRHLVRRRGQEARLRCSPMKGHSHVYWYRQLPEEGLKFMVYLQKENIIDESGMPKERFSAEFPKEGPSILRIQQVVRGDSAAYFCASSPTAGEHGYTFGSGTRLTVV.

The chain links TRBV28 to TRBJ1-2; D possibly corresponds to TRBD1 (6 bases). From germline, CDR1 is MDHEN and CDR2 SYDVKM. The CDR3 covers 15 residues. The V end lost 6 bases, the J end lost 4 bases, and 18 bases lay between the germline ends. CDR3 nucleotide sequence: TGTGCCAGCAGCTTGAAGAACAGGGAATTCTATGGCTACACCTTC. Its translation is CASSLKNREFYGYTF.

The V and J genes are TRBV19 and TRBJ2-3, with 9 bases identical to TRBD1. The CDR3 runs 15 residues. Germline CDR1 and CDR2: LNHDA and SQIVND (reference sequence). Losses at the gene ends were 3 bases for V and 1 base for J; bases not matched to a gene: 2. The CDR3 loop reads CASSIRTGGTDTQYF. CDR3 bases: TGTGCCAGTAGTATTAGGACAGGGGGCACAGATACGCAGTATTTT.

This chain uses TRBV11-3 with TRBJ2-2; perhaps TRBD1 as D (5 bases). CDR1 is SGHNT, CDR2 YENEEA, per germline. V was trimmed by 1 base and J by 3 bases, leaving 12 bases between them. The CDR3 covers 16 residues. The CDR3 DNA reads TGTGCCAGCAGCTTAGGGACAACGGCGGACACCGGGGAGCTGTTTTTT. Amino acid sequence: CASSLGTTADTGELFF.

J is TRBJ2-6 and V is TRBV5-1; D gene ambiguous. This CDR3 comprises 15 residues. Germline assignment: CDR1 SGHRS and CDR2 YFSETQ. The V end lost 2 bases, the J end lost 2 bases, and 8 bases lay between the germline ends. The CDR3 DNA is TGCGCCAGCAGCTTAGCATACGCTGGGGCCAACGTCCTGACTTTC. Residues: CASSLAYAGANVLTF.

This clone was counted once. The J gene is TRBJ2-2, the V gene TRBV19, with D hard to call. Trimming took 6 bases from V and 3 from J, leaving 8 bases between them. From germline, CDR1 is LNHDA and CDR2 SQIVND (reference sequence). The CDR3 sequence is 13 residues long. In DNA, the CDR3 is TGTGCCAGTAGGTCCGCTGACACCGGGGAGCTGTTTTTT. Protein sequence: CASRSADTGELFF.

The chain uses TRBV18 and TRBJ2-3; a weak D match, TRBD1 (6 bases). V shed 2 bases and J shed 4 bases, with 10 bases lying between them. This CDR3 spans 14 amino acids. CDR1 KGHSH and CDR2 LQKENI come from the germline V gene. The CDR3 region is CASSPSRQADTQYF. The DNA for the CDR3 is TGTGCCAGCTCACCATCCCGACAGGCAGATACGCAGTATTTT.

This rearrangement joins TRBV25-1 to TRBJ2-1; no reliable D call. This CDR3 is built from 15 residues. V was trimmed by 1 base and J by 8 bases, leaving 15 bases between them. From germline, CDR1 is MGHDK and CDR2 SYGVNS. The CDR3 DNA reads TGTGCCAGCAGTGAATGGGTTCCTCAATTTGATGAGCAGTTCTTC. Protein sequence: CASSEWVPQFDEQFF.

The chain has TRBV28 and TRBJ1-5; D perhaps matches TRBD1 (6 bases). The CDR3 loop spans 15 amino acids. V lost 3 bases and J 4 bases, leaving 13 bases between the germline ends. Germline CDR1 and CDR2: MDHEN and SYDVKM. The DNA of the CDR3 is TGTGCCAGCAGTTTGCCAGGGGCCATTAATCAGCCCCAGCATTTT. Translating gives CASSLPGAINQPQHF.

This chain links TRBV28 with TRBJ1-4, with D hard to call. Trimming shortened V by 7 bases and J by 10 bases, and 19 bases separated the two germline ends. Germline loops: CDR1 MDHEN, CDR2 SYDVKM. This CDR3 has 14 residues. The CDR3 reads CASIAPTGEGKLFF. DNA of the CDR3: TGTGCCAGCATCGCACCGACCGGCGAAGGAAAACTGTTTTTT.

This CDR3 reads CASSEAGGRQPQHF. In DNA, the CDR3 is TGTGCCAGCAGTGAGGCAGGGGGCCGTCAGCCCCAGCATTTT. The rearrangement links TRBV2 to TRBJ1-5; the match to TRBD1 covers 8 bases. Germline CDR1 reads SNHLY; CDR2 reads FYNNEI. This CDR3 spans 14 amino acids. Trimming cost V 3 bases and J 6 bases; bases outside gene matches: 4.

This clone was seen a handful of times. The chain couples TRBV19 to TRBJ1-1, with TRBD1 as a possible D gene (5 bases). The CDR3 is made up of 15 amino acids. Trimming left V 3 bases short and J 4 bases short, with 15 bases between. Germline lookup yields CDR1 LNHDA and CDR2 SQIVND (reference sequence). The CDR3 coding sequence is TGTGCCAGTAGTATTCAGAAAGTAGGGACCACTGAAGCTTTCTTT. Protein sequence: CASSIQKVGTTEAFF.

The table lists this clone with many counts. The gene calls are TRBV7-8 and TRBJ2-3, with TRBD2 identical over 13 bases. Trimming cost V 5 bases and J 5 bases; bases outside gene matches: 7. Germline assignment: CDR1 SGHVS and CDR2 FQNEAQ. CDR3 length: 16 amino acids. The CDR3 loop reads CASSQRLAGGGDTQYF. The CDR3 DNA reads as TGTGCCAGCAGCCAAAGACTAGCGGGAGGTGGAGATACGCAGTATTTT.

The V gene is TRBV5-1, the J gene TRBJ2-1; TRBD2 agrees at 11 bases. The CDR3 consists of 18 residues. The germline V gene encodes CDR1 SGHRS and CDR2 YFSETQ. V dropped 4 bases and J dropped 7; count of bases not matched to a gene: 16. This chain's CDR3 is CASSQIPSAVAGGNEQFF. Written as DNA, the CDR3 is TGCGCCAGCAGCCAAATCCCCTCTGCGGTAGCGGGAGGGAATGAGCAGTTCTTC.

This clone was seen a single time. This sequence joins TRBV11-2 and TRBJ2-1, with 9 bases that match TRBD2. V lost 1 base, J lost 8 bases, and 15 bases stayed unmatched. The CDR3 covers 18 residues. Germline-derived CDR1 and CDR2 are SGHAT and FQNNGV. The CDR3 here is CASSLGRLAGFRYDEQFF. CDR3 nucleotide sequence: TGTGCCAGCAGCTTAGGACGGCTAGCGGGATTTAGATACGATGAGCAGTTCTTC. The full variable domain, rest sourced from reference TRBV11-2 and TRBJ2-1, is EAGVAQSPRYKIIEKRQSVAFWCNPISGHATLYWYQQILGQGPKLLIQFQNNGVVDDSQLPKDRFSAERLKGVDSTLKIQPAKLEDSAVYLCASSLGRLAGFRYDEQFFGPGTRLTVL.

The rearrangement links TRBV7-9 to TRBJ2-3; 14 bases line up with TRBD2. Germline CDR1 is SEHNR and CDR2 is FQNEAQ (reference sequence). The V segment lost 5 bases and the J segment 4 bases; nucleotides outside the gene matches: 8. The CDR3 covers 17 residues. The CDR3 DNA reads TGTGCCAGCAGCCCGGAGGGACTAGCGGGAGTTTCAGATACGCAGTATTTT. Translated, it gives CASSPEGLAGVSDTQYF.

The V call is TRBV28, the J call TRBJ1-4; D may be TRBD1 (5 bases). The germline V gene encodes CDR1 MDHEN and CDR2 SYDVKM. CDR3 size: 16 residues. V lost 4 bases to trimming and J lost 8 bases, with 20 bases between them. The DNA for the CDR3 is TGTGCCAGCAGTTCCCTAGCGGGGCTTCGAGGAGAAAAACTGTTTTTT. Amino acid sequence: CASSSLAGLRGEKLFF.

This sequence joins TRBV2 and TRBJ2-2; D perhaps matches TRBD1 (5 bases). CDR1 SNHLY and CDR2 FYNNEI come from the germline V gene. There are 14 residues in the CDR3. V was shortened by 6 bases and J by 5 bases, with 13 bases between the two germline ends. The CDR3 nucleotides are TGTGCCAGCAGAAACCTTGACAGAACCGGGGAGCTGTTTTTT. Its protein is CASRNLDRTGELFF.

V gene TRBV20-1 combines with J gene TRBJ2-5; D is uncertain. Trimming took off 6 bases at V and 7 bases at J, with 6 bases between the two ends. Germline V lookup: CDR1 DFQATT, CDR2 SNEGSKA (reference sequence). The length of the CDR3 is 9 residues. DNA of the CDR3: TGCAGTGCCCCCATGACCCAGTACTTC. It codes for CSAPMTQYF.